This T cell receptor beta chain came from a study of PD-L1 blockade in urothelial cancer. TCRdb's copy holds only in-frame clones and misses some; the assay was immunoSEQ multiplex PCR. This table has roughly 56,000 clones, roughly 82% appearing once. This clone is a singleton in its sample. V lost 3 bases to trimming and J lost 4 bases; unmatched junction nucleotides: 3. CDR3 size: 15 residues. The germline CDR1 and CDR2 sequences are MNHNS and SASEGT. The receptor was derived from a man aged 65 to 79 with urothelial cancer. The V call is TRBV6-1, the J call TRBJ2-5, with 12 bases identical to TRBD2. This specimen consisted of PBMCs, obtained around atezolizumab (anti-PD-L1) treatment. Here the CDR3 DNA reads TGTGCCAGCAGTGAGGGACTAGCGGGTGGAGAGACCCAGTACTTC. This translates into CASSEGLAGGETQYF.